A selection of T cell receptor beta chains follows, all from one sample in a study of T cell repertoires in cytomegalovirus infection. Their antigen targets remain unknown. TCRdb ran MiXCR on the reads and lists one entry per CDR3 protein. The sample holds 830,000 or so distinct CDR3 sequences, approximately 30% seen once. Source: cultured CD8+ T cells from PBMCs, taken from culture after CMV antigen stimulation. Receptors originate from a human donor in good health (CMV status not recorded). Some clones in this sample may be carry-over from other donors' samples. Each CDR3 is given with its conserved first and last residue. D genes are given only for firm matches. Clone size is not always given. Where it is, it says once, few, many or a class for expanded clones.

J	size	D	V	DNA	CDR3
TRBJ1-1	many	TRBD1	TRBV4-1	TGCGCCAGCAGCCGGACAGGGAGAAGGAACACTGAAGCTTTCTTT	CASSRTGRRNTEAFF
TRBJ2-7	few	-	TRBV10-2	TGCGCCAGCAGTGAGACGCGGACTTACGAGCAGTACTTC	CASSETRTYEQYF
TRBJ1-1	-	-	TRBV7-7	TGTGCTAGCAGGCGGGCGCCGAGCACTGAAGCTTTCTTT	CASRRAPSTEAFF
TRBJ1-2	few	TRBD1	TRBV6-5	TGTGCCAGCAGTCCGGGACAGAAAAACTATGGCTACACCTTC	CASSPGQKNYGYTF
TRBJ1-2	few	-	TRBV6-1	TGTGCCAGCAGTGAAGCAGGCGGCATATCCTATGGCTACACCTTC	CASSEAGGISYGYTF
TRBJ2-5	-	-	TRBV7-9	TGTGCCAGCAGCTCCTCCCTTATTTCCGAGGGGGAGACCCAGTACTTC	CASSSSLISEGETQYF
TRBJ2-7	-	TRBD1	TRBV7-6	TGTGCCAGCAGCCTGAAATGGACAGGGGACGAGCAGTACTTC	CASSLKWTGDEQYF
TRBJ1-3	many	-	TRBV7-8	TGTGCCAGCAGCTTAGGGGTCAATGGAAACACCATATATTTT	CASSLGVNGNTIYF
TRBJ2-1	-	TRBD1	TRBV6-8	TGTGCCAGCAGTTACTCGGGACAGAAGAATGAGCAGTTCTTC	CASSYSGQKNEQFF
TRBJ2-3	few	TRBD2	TRBV6-6	TGTGCCAGCAGTTACCGGGGGGTAAGAGATACGCAGTATTTT	CASSYRGVRDTQYF
TRBJ1-1	few	-	TRBV6-2/TRBV6-3	TGTGCCAGCAGTTTAAACAGGGTCAGCGGCATGAACACTGAAGCTTTCTTT	CASSLNRVSGMNTEAFF
TRBJ2-1	few	TRBD2	TRBV7-9	TGTGCCAGCAGCAACGGATTGGGGGGGAGCTCCTACAATGAGCAGTTCTTC	CASSNGLGGSSYNEQFF
TRBJ1-4	-	-	TRBV15	TGTGCCACCAGCAAGAACAGAGGGCCTAATGAAAAACTGTTTTTT	CATSKNRGPNEKLFF
TRBJ1-1	few	TRBD1	TRBV7-6	TGTGCCAGCAGCCCGGGACAGGGTGATTTCTCTGAAGCTTTCTTT	CASSPGQGDFSEAFF
TRBJ1-5	many	-	TRBV7-2	TGTGCCAGCAGCCCCACCCAGGGGTACAATCAGCCCCAGCATTTT	CASSPTQGYNQPQHF
TRBJ2-3	few	-	TRBV7-9	TGTGCCAGCAGCTTAGCGCTAGCCGAAGATACGCAGTATTTT	CASSLALAEDTQYF
TRBJ2-1	-	TRBD1	TRBV5-4	TGTGCCAGCGACAGGGGGAATGAGCAGTTCTTC	CASDRGNEQFF
TRBJ2-1	-	TRBD1	TRBV29-1	TGCAGCGTCGACTCCCGAGACAGGGCTAACCCGAACAATGAGCAGTTCTTC	CSVDSRDRANPNNEQFF
TRBJ2-3	once	TRBD2	TRBV19	TGTGCCAGTCATAGCGGGCCTTACCGCACAGATACGCAGTATTTT	CASHSGPYRTDTQYF
TRBJ2-5	few	TRBD2	TRBV7-9	TGTGCCAGCAGCTTCATCAGCGGGGGGGCAAAGACCCAGTACTTC	CASSFISGGAKTQYF
TRBJ1-5	-	-	TRBV27	TGTGCCAGCAGTTGGTCACAGGGTGACAATCAGCCCCAGCATTTT	CASSWSQGDNQPQHF
TRBJ2-1	-	TRBD2	TRBV14	TGTGCCAGCAGCCAAGATATCGGGACTAGATGGAGTTCCTACAATGAGCAGTTCTTC	CASSQDIGTRWSSYNEQFF
TRBJ2-3	-	-	TRBV6-2/TRBV6-3	TGTGCCAGCAGTTACAGAGAAACAGATACGCAGTATTTT	CASSYRETDTQYF
TRBJ1-1	-	TRBD1	TRBV27	TGTGCCAGCAGGACCGGACAGGGCACTGAAGCTTTCTTT	CASRTGQGTEAFF
TRBJ1-2	once	-	TRBV19	TGTGCCAGTAGTCCCACCTCGACAAGCCTCAACTATGGCTACACCTTC	CASSPTSTSLNYGYTF
TRBJ1-4	-	-	TRBV4-3	TGCGCCAGCAGCCAAGATTGGCGGGTTGGACGTGAGGAAAAACTGTTTTTT	CASSQDWRVGREEKLFF
TRBJ2-1	few	TRBD2	TRBV5-4	TGTGCCAGCAGACGGACTAGCGGGGATTACAATGAGCAGTTCTTC	CASRRTSGDYNEQFF
TRBJ1-1	few	TRBD1	TRBV5-4	TGTGCCAGCAGCTTTGGTGGGGGGACAGTCTTTGCTGAAGCTTTCTTT	CASSFGGGTVFAEAFF
TRBJ1-5	few	TRBD1	TRBV5-6	TGTGCCAGCAGCTACGGGACAGGTAGCAATCAGCCCCAGCATTTT	CASSYGTGSNQPQHF
TRBJ2-2	-	-	TRBV6-2/TRBV6-3	TGTGCCAGCAGTTACGACAGGGATGGGAGGTTTCATCCCGGGGAGCTGTTTTTT	CASSYDRDGRFHPGELFF
TRBJ2-1	few	-	TRBV4-3	TGCGCCAGCAGCCATTTCGACAGCAATGAGCAGTTCTTC	CASSHFDSNEQFF
TRBJ2-7	-	-	TRBV3-1	TGTGCCAGCAGCCAAGGGATGCGCCGGTCAGGGGCCGACGAGCAGTACTTC	CASSQGMRRSGADEQYF